Following are 18 T cell receptor beta chains from one sample sequenced in a study of blood T cell repertoires in COVID-19. Some clones are missing from TCRdb's copy, which holds only in-frame ones; the method was immunoSEQ multiplex PCR. Here the sample spans around 210,000 clones, approximately 87% being singletons. The sequencing sample was made of peripheral blood. The receptors shown here come from an older woman with acute or convalescent COVID-19.

This clone was observed once. This chain links TRBV7-2 with TRBJ1-2; a weak D match, TRBD1 (6 bases). Per the germline V gene, CDR1 is SGHTA and CDR2 is FQGNSA. The V end lost 5 bases, the J end lost 4 bases, and 17 bases lay between the germline ends. This CDR3 is built from 15 residues. The CDR3 nucleotides read TGTGCCAGCAGCCCAGCGACAGGAAGGTCCTATGGCTACACCTTC. It specifies CASSPATGRSYGYTF.

This chain joins TRBV11-3 and TRBJ1-1; D is uncertain. The CDR3 is 15 residues long. Germline CDR1 and CDR2: SGHNT and YENEEA. Trimming left V 6 bases short and J 5 bases short, with 19 bases between. The DNA for the CDR3 is TGTGCCAGCAGTCACAAACCCCCAAACCCGACTGAAGCTTTCTTT. Protein sequence: CASSHKPPNPTEAFF.

This chain uses TRBV10-3 with TRBJ1-1, with D unresolved. CDR1 is ENHRY, CDR2 SYGVKD, per germline. Trimming took 11 bases from V and 6 from J, leaving 16 bases between them. The CDR3 is 12 residues long. CDR3 nucleotides: TGTGCCGTCAAGGGAGGGTCCCCTGAAGCTTTCTTT. Translating gives CAVKGGSPEAFF.

The chain has TRBV18 and TRBJ1-1; D ambiguous. V shed 5 bases and J shed 3 bases, with 13 bases lying between them. This CDR3 has 14 amino acids. Per the germline V gene, CDR1 is KGHSH and CDR2 is LQKENI. In DNA, the CDR3 is TGTGCCAGCTCAAACGAGCGCCTTTACACTGAAGCTTTCTTT. Its protein is CASSNERLYTEAFF.

This sequence joins TRBV6-2 or TRBV6-3 and TRBJ1-6; perhaps TRBD1 as D (6 bases). V was trimmed by 5 bases and J by 9 bases, leaving 14 bases between them. This CDR3 has 14 amino acids. From germline, CDR1 is MNHEY and CDR2 SVGEGT. The DNA of the CDR3 is TGTGCCAGCAGTCTACAGGGAGTTCGTTCACCCCTCCACTTT. Its protein is CASSLQGVRSPLHF.

The rearrangement links TRBV3-1 (or the pseudogene TRBV3-2) to TRBJ2-5; no clear D. The germline CDR1 and CDR2 sequences are LGHDT and YNNKEL (reference sequence). The CDR3 is 16 residues long. Trimming left V 3 bases short and J 1 base short, with 15 bases between. DNA of the CDR3: TGTGCCAGCAGCCATGTGACTCTTCCATCCCAAGAGACCCAGTACTTC. Amino acid sequence: CASSHVTLPSQETQYF.

This chain's CDR3 is CASKTTGGVEAFF. The CDR3 DNA sequence: TGTGCCAGCAAAACTACAGGCGGAGTCGAAGCTTTCTTT. The chain uses TRBV5-4 and TRBJ1-1, with a weak D call TRBD1 (5 bases). The CDR3 spans 13 residues. CDR1 SGHNT and CDR2 YYREEE come from the germline V gene (reference sequence). V lost 6 bases, J lost 8 bases, and 17 bases lay in between.

CDR3 DNA: TGCGCCAGCAGCTTGGGACAATCGGTGTTTGGCTACACCTTC. Translating it yields CASSLGQSVFGYTF. The rearrangement uses TRBV5-1 and TRBJ1-2; D gene unclear. From germline, CDR1 is SGHRS and CDR2 YFSETQ. The CDR3 is 14 amino acids. Trimming took 0 bases from V and 7 from J, leaving 13 bases between them.

The gene calls are TRBV19 and TRBJ1-1, with 8 bases that match TRBD1. From germline, CDR1 is LNHDA and CDR2 SQIVND (reference sequence). The V and J ends lost 5 bases and 1 base, in that order; junction bases with no gene match: 9. The CDR3 extends over 16 amino acids. CDR3 sequence (DNA): TGTGCCAGTAGTTCGGGACAGGTAAGAAGGAACACTGAAGCTTTCTTT. It is translated as CASSSGQVRRNTEAFF.

The genes are TRBV28 and TRBJ1-2, with 12 positions matching TRBD1. The CDR3 loop spans 18 amino acids. CDR1 MDHEN and CDR2 SYDVKM come from the germline V gene. The trim removed 6 bases at V and 3 bases at J, leaving 14 bases unmatched. The CDR3 DNA sequence: TGTGCCAGCAGCCCGATCGGGACAGGGGGCTTAAGGGACTATGGCTACACCTTC. The encoded protein is CASSPIGTGGLRDYGYTF.

The J gene is TRBJ2-2, the V gene TRBV7-3; tentative D call: TRBD2 (6 bases). The V end was cut by 2 bases, the J end by 2 bases, with 18 bases between. This CDR3 spans 18 amino acids. Germline-derived CDR1 and CDR2 are SGHTA and FQGTGA. The CDR3 DNA follows: TGTGCCAGCAGCTTATACGTTAGCGGAGGCGGCAACACCGGGGAGCTGTTTTTT. Amino acids: CASSLYVSGGGNTGELFF.

The chain combines TRBV10-3 with TRBJ1-1; 9 nucleotides line up with TRBD1. Germline lookup yields CDR1 ENHRY and CDR2 SYGVKD. The CDR3 loop spans 15 amino acids. V was clipped by 4 bases and J by 4 bases; unmatched bases: 7. CDR3 protein: CAISGNDRGTTEAFF. The CDR3 coding sequence is TGTGCCATCAGTGGGAATGACAGGGGGACCACTGAAGCTTTCTTT.

This sequence joins TRBV9 and TRBJ2-5; tentatively, D is TRBD1 (5 bases). Deletions cut 0 bases from V and 5 bases from J, with 14 bases between. Per germline, CDR1 SGDLS and CDR2 YYNGEE. This CDR3 region has 15 residues. For the CDR3, the DNA is TGTGCCAGCAGCGTAGGGCAGGGAAGTGTGGAGACCCAGTACTTC. Translating it yields CASSVGQGSVETQYF.

As to this clone: Sequence at one end of the junction differs from germline and may be a read error. The chain combines TRBV7-4 with TRBJ2-5, with TRBD2 matching 10 bases. Germline lookup yields CDR1 SGHVT and CDR2 SQSDAQ. CDR3 size: 17 residues. CDR3 region: CASSLASGLAIQETQYF. CDR3 in DNA: TGTGCCAGCAGCCTAGCCTCGGGACTAGCGATCCAAGAGACCCAGTACTTC. Variable domain in full (rest from reference TRBV7-4 and TRBJ2-5): GAGVSQSPRYKVAKRGRDVALRCDSISGHVTLYWYRQTLGQGSEVLTYSQSDAQRDKSGRPSGRFSAERPERSVSTLKIQRTEQGDSAVYLCASSLASGLAIQETQYFGPGTRLLVL.

The chain employs TRBV6-1 and TRBJ1-2; D gene unclear. The V gene lost 3 bases and the J gene lost 7 bases, with 6 bases spanning the gap. CDR3 length: 11 residues. CDR1 and CDR2 from the germline V gene are MNHNS and SASEGT. The CDR3 sequence: CASSDGVGYTF. The DNA of the CDR3 is TGTGCCAGCAGTGACGGGGTTGGCTACACCTTC.

This clone has more than one count but fewer than ten. The J gene is TRBJ1-6, the V gene TRBV7-2; D may be TRBD1 (5 bases). The V gene's germline CDR1 is SGHTA and CDR2 FQGNSA. With 4 bases removed from V and 1 base from J, the gap between germline ends came to 17 bases. The CDR3 contains 18 residues. CDR3 residues: CASSSRGRGSSYNSPLHF. CDR3 bases: TGTGCCAGCAGCTCCCGAGGACGGGGGAGTTCCTATAATTCACCCCTCCACTTT.

V is TRBV15 and J is TRBJ1-3, with D perhaps TRBD1 (5 bases). The CDR3 contains 15 residues. Germline CDR1 reads LNHNV; CDR2 reads YYDKDF (reference sequence). The germline V and J ends were trimmed by 0 bases and 1 base, with 7 bases remaining between them. For the CDR3, the DNA is TGTGCCACCAGCAGAGATAGGGGTTCTGGAAACACCATATATTTT. Its protein is CATSRDRGSGNTIYF. Variable domain in full (rest from reference TRBV15 and TRBJ1-3): DAMVIQNPRYQVTQFGKPVTLSCSQTLNHNVMYWYQQKSSQAPKLLFHYYDKDFNNEADTPDNFQSRRPNTSFCFLDIRSPGLGDTAMYLCATSRDRGSGNTIYFGEGSWLTVV.

The chain uses TRBV7-8 and TRBJ2-3; 7 bases fit TRBD2. CDR3 length: 14 residues. Trimming removed 0 bases from V and 10 bases from J; junction bases left unmatched: 7. Germline assignment: CDR1 SGHVS and CDR2 FQNEAQ. CDR3 protein: CASSLAGGPIAQYF. The CDR3 nucleotides read TGTGCCAGCAGCTTAGCGGGAGGGCCGATCGCGCAGTATTTT.